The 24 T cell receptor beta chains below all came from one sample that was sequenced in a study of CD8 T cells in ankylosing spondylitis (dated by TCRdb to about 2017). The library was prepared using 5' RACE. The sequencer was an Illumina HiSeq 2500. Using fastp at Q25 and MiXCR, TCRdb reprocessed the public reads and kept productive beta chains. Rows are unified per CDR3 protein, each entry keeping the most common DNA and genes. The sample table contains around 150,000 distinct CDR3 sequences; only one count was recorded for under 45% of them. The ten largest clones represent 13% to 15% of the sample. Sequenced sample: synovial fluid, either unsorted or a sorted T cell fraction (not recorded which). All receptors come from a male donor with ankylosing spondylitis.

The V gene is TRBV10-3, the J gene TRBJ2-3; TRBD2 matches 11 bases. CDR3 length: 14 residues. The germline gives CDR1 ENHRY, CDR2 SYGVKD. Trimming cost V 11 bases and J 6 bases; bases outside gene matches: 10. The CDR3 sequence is CASGTSGGGDTQYF. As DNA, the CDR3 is TGTGCCTCCGGGACTAGCGGCGGAGGGGATACGCAGTATTTT.

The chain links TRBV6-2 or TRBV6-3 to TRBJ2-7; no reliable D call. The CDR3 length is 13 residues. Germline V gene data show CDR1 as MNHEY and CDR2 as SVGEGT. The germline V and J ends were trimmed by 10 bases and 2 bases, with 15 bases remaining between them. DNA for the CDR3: TGTGCCACCCTGGGGATGTACCCCTACGAGCAGTACTTC. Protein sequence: CATLGMYPYEQYF.

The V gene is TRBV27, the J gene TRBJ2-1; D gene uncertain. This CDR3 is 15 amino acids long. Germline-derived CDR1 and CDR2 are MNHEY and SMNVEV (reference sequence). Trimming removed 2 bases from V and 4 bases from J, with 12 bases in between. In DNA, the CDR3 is TGTGCCAGCAGTTTACTAGGTATCGGGTACAATGAGCAGTTCTTC. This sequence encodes CASSLLGIGYNEQFF.

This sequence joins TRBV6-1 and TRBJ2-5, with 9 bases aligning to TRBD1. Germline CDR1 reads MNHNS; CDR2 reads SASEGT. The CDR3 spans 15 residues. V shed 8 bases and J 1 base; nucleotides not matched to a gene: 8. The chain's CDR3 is CASQRGQGPQETQYF. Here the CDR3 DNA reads TGTGCCAGCCAGAGGGGACAGGGTCCCCAAGAGACCCAGTACTTC.

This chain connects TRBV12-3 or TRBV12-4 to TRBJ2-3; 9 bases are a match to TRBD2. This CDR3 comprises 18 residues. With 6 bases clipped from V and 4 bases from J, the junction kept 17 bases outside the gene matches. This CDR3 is CASSRFLNSGTSPDTQYF. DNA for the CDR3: TGTGCCAGCAGCCGATTCCTAAACTCCGGGACTAGCCCAGATACGCAGTATTTT.

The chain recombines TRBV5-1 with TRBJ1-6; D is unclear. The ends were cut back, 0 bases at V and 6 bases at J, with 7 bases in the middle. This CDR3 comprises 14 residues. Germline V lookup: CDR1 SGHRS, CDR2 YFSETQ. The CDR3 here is CASSLGHVNSPLHF. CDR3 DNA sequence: TGCGCCAGCAGCTTGGGACACGTTAATTCACCCCTCCACTTT.

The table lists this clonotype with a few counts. CDR3 sequence (DNA): TGTGCCAGCAGCGGACTAGGGTACAATGAGCAGTTCTTC. It encodes CASSGLGYNEQFF. The rearrangement joins TRBV9 to TRBJ2-1; D perhaps matches TRBD2 (6 bases). Germline-derived CDR1 and CDR2 are SGDLS and YYNGEE. The V and J ends lost 3 bases and 4 bases respectively, with 8 bases between them. This CDR3 contains 13 residues.

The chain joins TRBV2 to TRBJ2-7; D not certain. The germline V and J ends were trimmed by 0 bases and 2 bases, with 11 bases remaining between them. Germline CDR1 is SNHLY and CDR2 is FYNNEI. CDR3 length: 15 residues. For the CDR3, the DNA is TGTGCCAGCAGTGAAGCAGAGGAACACCCCTACGAGCAGTACTTC. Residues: CASSEAEEHPYEQYF.

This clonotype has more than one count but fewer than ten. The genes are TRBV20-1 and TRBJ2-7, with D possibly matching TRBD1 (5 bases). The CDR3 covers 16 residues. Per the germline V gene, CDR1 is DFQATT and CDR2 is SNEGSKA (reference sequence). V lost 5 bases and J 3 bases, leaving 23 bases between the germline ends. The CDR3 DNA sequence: TGCAGTGCTCGGACACAGGAAGGGGTTCCTTTCTACGAGCAGTACTTC. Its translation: CSARTQEGVPFYEQYF.

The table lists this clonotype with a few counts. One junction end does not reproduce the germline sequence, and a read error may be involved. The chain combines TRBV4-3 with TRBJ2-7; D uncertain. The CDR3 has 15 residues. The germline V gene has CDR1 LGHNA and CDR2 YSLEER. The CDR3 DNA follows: TGCGCCAGCAGCCAAACAGACCAGGTCGTTCTCCCCCCAATCTTC. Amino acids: CASSQTDQVVLPPIF.

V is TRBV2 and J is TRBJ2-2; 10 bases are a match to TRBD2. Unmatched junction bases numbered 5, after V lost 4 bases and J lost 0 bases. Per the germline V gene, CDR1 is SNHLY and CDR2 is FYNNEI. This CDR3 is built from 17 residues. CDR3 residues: CASSVLAGAPNTGELFF. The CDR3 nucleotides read TGTGCCAGCAGTGTGCTAGCGGGAGCCCCGAACACCGGGGAGCTGTTTTTT.

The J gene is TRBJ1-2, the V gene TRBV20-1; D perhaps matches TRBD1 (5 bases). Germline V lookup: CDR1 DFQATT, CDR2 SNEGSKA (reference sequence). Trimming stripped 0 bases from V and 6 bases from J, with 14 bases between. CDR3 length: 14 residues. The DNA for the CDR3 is TGCAGTGCTAGAGAGCCGTGGGGCGCGGATGGCTACACCTTC. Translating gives CSAREPWGADGYTF.

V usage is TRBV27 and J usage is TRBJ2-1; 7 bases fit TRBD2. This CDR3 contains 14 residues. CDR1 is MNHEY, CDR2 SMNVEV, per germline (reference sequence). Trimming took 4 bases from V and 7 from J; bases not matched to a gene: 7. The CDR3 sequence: CASSYGGSGNEQFF. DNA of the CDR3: TGTGCCAGCAGTTACGGCGGGAGCGGTAATGAGCAGTTCTTC.

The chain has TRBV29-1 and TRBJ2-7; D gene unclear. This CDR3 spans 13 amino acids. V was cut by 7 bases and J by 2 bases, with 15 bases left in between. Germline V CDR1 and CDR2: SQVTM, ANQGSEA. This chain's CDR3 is CSAGDDKTYEQYF. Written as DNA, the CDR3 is TGCAGCGCTGGGGATGACAAAACCTACGAGCAGTACTTC.

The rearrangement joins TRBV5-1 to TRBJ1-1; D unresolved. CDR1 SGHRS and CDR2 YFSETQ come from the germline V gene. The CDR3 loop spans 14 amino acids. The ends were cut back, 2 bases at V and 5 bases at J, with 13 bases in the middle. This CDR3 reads CASSFAAQWTEAFF. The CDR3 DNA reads TGCGCCAGCAGCTTCGCCGCGCAGTGGACTGAAGCTTTCTTT.

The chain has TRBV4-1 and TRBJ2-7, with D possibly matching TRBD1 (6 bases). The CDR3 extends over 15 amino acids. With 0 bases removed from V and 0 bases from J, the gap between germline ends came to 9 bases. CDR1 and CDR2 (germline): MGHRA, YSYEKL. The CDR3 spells CASSQEGTSSYEQYF. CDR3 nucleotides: TGCGCCAGCAGCCAAGAAGGGACATCCTCCTACGAGCAGTACTTC.

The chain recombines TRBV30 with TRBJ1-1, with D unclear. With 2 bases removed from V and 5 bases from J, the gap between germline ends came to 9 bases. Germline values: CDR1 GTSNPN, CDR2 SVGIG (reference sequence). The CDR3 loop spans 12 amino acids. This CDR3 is CAWSLGRTEAFF. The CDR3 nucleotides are TGTGCCTGGAGTCTCGGAAGGACTGAAGCTTTCTTT.

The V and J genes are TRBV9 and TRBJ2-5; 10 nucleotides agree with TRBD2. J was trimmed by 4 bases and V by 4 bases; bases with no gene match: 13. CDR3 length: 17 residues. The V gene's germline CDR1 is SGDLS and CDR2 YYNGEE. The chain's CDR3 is CASSQLAGNPLGETQYF. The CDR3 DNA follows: TGTGCCAGCAGCCAACTAGCGGGGAATCCCCTTGGAGAGACCCAGTACTTC. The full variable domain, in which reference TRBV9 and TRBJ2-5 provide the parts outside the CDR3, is DSGVTQTPKHLITATGQRVTLRCSPRSGDLSVYWYQQSLDQGLQFLIQYYNGEERAKGNILERFSAQQFPDLHSELNLSSLELGDSALYFCASSQLAGNPLGETQYFGPGTRLLVL.

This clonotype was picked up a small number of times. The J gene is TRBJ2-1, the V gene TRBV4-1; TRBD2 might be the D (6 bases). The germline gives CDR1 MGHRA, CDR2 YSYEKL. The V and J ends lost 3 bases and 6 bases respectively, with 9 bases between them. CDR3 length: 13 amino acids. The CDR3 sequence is CASSQGRGNEQFF. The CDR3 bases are TGCGCCAGCAGCCAGGGGCGGGGCAATGAGCAGTTCTTC.

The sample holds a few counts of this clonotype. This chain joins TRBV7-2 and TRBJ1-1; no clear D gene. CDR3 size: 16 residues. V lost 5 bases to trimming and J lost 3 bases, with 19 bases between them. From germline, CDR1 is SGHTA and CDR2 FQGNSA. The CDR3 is CASSLYPSPPDTEAFF. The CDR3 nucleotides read TGTGCCAGCAGCCTTTACCCTTCCCCGCCCGACACTGAAGCTTTCTTT.

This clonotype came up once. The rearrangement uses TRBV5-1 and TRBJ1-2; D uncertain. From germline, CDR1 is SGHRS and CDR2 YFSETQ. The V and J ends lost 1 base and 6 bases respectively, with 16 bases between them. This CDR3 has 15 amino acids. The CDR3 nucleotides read TGCGCCAGCAGCTTGTTGGGGTTAGGGCGGGATGGCTACACCTTC. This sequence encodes CASSLLGLGRDGYTF.

The CDR3 here is CASSSLPELFF. The CDR3 DNA follows: TGTGCCAGCAGCTCACTTCCGGAGCTGTTTTTT. The rearrangement uses TRBV7-9 and TRBJ2-2; D gene uncertain. The CDR3 length is 11 residues. V was trimmed by 4 bases and J by 10 bases, leaving 7 bases between them. Germline V gene data show CDR1 as SEHNR and CDR2 as FQNEAQ (reference sequence).

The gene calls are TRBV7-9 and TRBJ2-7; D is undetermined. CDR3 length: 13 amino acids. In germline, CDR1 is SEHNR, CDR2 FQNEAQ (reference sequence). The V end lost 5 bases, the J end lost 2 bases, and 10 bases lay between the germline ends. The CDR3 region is CASSLPLAYEQYF. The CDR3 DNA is TGTGCCAGCAGCCTACCATTGGCCTACGAGCAGTACTTC. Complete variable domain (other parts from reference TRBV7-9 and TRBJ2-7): DTGVSQNPRHKITKRGQNVTFRCDPISEHNRLYWYRQTLGQGPEFLTYFQNEAQLEKSRLLSDRFSAERPKGSFSTLEIQRTEQGDSAMYLCASSLPLAYEQYFGPGTRLTVT.

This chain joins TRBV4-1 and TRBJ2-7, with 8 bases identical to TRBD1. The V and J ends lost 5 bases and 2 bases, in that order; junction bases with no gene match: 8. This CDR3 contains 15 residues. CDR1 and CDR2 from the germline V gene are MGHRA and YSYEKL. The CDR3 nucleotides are TGCGCCAGCAGCAGAAGGACAGGGAGTCCCTACGAGCAGTACTTC. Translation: CASSRRTGSPYEQYF.